This T cell receptor beta chain was sequenced for a study of shared clonotypes between healthy human individuals (dated by TCRdb to the early 2020s). Context from the whole study: The cohort included a few men and two women between 18 and 49 years of age. To estimate repertoire size and how much clonotypes are shared between individuals, the study performed deep sequencing of blood TCR repertoires from a handful of healthy adults. Between about 0.85 and 10 billion PBMCs per donor were obtained by leukapheresis. Different laboratories and diverse techniques were used to prepare libraries and sequence TCR repertoires, to increase sequencing depth and limit assay-specific biases. For each donor, three plates each were used for CD4 naive and CD4 memory, two plates were used for CD8 naive, and one plate was used for CD8 memory.

Results the study describes overall, beyond this receptor: Pairwise subsampling indicated that sequencing depth was expected to affect the degree of clonotype sharing among donors. Sharing across several donors was observed for around 5% of naive CD4, 3% to 3.5% of naive CD8, about 2.5% of memory CD4, and roughly 0.4% of memory CD8 clonotypes. Compared with non-shared clonotypes, clonotypes shared by all four sorted-subset donors had higher generation probabilities. Estimated clonotype richness was generally larger for naive than for memory subsets. Because the study included only a small number of donors, the genetic and exposure-history diversity represented was limited. Incomplete sequencing was indicated by rarefaction of sorted-subset datasets, despite the large sequencing depth. Sampling was limited to blood, and TCR repertoires in tissue likely differ from TCR repertoires in blood.

Using the deep immunoSEQ assay, multiplex PCR amplified TCR CDR3 regions from genomic DNA. Extracted genomic DNA from each cell subset was spread evenly across all wells of several immunoSEQ 96-well plates, with each plate serving as a replicate. For sorted subsets, each replicate PCR was loaded with approximately 200 ng genomic DNA, equivalent to some 31,000 T cell genomes. The purified libraries were quantified using a Qubit 3.0 fluorometer, sized with a Bioanalyzer 2100, and then quantified again using the KAPA Library Quantification kit. Every immunoSEQ 96-well plate was sequenced on a separate single-read 150-cycle Illumina NextSeq 550 flow cell. The original methods were these. Because the immunoSEQ output included only junctional sequences and no quality scores, the filtering could not be the same as the filtering used for full-length reads. To assign V/J genes and CDR3, sequences were annotated against IMGT germline references using PyIR, a Python wrapper for IgBLAST v1.9. Any read was removed if the V/J assignment was weak (E-value above 1e-6), the CDR3 was missing, or the read contained stop codons, out-of-frame junctions, or ambiguous translated residues. V3J clonotypes were defined as sequences sharing an identical inferred V gene, J gene, and CDR3 amino acid sequence. Percentage overlap between repertoires was computed as shared unique clonotypes divided by the size of the smaller repertoire. RTK rarefaction, the Chao1 estimator, and Recon v2.1 estimates of unobserved clonotypes were used to assess repertoire richness. Generation probabilities were computed with OLGA for all TCRbeta clonotypes obtained by the gDNA method from a handful of donors. TCRdb took this table from immuneACCESS and kept in-frame rearrangements with V and J called. Such tables lack part of the clones; where checked against another copy, unresolved V genes explain under half of the gap, and the rest is unexplained. V and J calls and clone size follow that table, whereas D and trimming were derived from the DNA. The sample yields under 700,000 clones; about 95% were counted once. The ten largest clones take up around 0.12% of the sample.

For the CD8 naive samples, CD45RO-negative cells were positively selected for CCR7, yielding a CD45RA+CCR7+ population from which TemRA cells were excluded. Healthy HIV-negative adults with no recently reported acute infections or vaccinations were included as donors. All donors were Caucasian adults living in Nashville, Tennessee, USA. Blood was collected by leukapheresis, and PBMCs were isolated by Ficoll-Histopaque density gradient centrifugation and then cryopreserved in liquid nitrogen vapor phase. Purity and quantity of every magnetically sorted T cell population were checked by analytical flow cytometry. Genomic DNA was isolated from each sorted fraction and quantified by UV absorbance on a Nanodrop 2000c. CDR1 and CDR2 were assigned from the germline V gene (reference sequence) as SEHNR and FQNEAQ. V is pared back by 4 bases and J by 2 bases, with 12 bases lying between the germline termini. From the cysteine up to the phenylalanine, the CDR3 has a length of 14 residues. Only the CDR3 DNA is retained, 42 bases long and in frame from the first base.

Notes on this clone: No cognate antigen has been identified for it. The sample holds no much larger clone one base away, and base qualities are not on file.

The sequencing input was naive CD8+ T cells sorted from blood. The cell subset or site label for this specimen denotes: CD45RA+CCR7+. Here the chain combines TRBV7-9 and TRBJ2-7; the D segment could be TRBD2, given 5 matching bases. This TCR came from a woman aged 25-40 years in good health. The CDR3 reads CASSWRSDAYEQYF. The DNA reads TGTGCCAGCAGCTGGAGGTCGGATGCCTACGAGCAGTACTTC.